The 30 T cell receptor beta chains listed next were all sequenced from one sample in a study of regulatory T cells in long-lasting Graves disease. Sample time point: persistent/refractory GD, antithyroid drugs over 5 years with positive TRAb. Isolated PBMC RNA provided the starting material for the TCR library. Assembly of TCR beta libraries relied on iRepertoire HTBI primers together with Arm-PCR of CDR3 regions. Each CDR3 protein is one row after TCRdb ran MiXCR on the multiplex PCR reads. The sample has fewer than 400,000 distinct CDR3 sequences, around 20% seen once. The starting material was peripheral blood mononuclear cells (PBMCs), obtained when the disease was refractory, from a patient treated with antithyroid drugs. The receptors were sampled from a female donor with Graves disease.

The J gene is TRBJ2-2, the V gene TRBV30; D not certain. V was shortened by 2 bases and J by 0 bases, with 10 bases between the two germline ends. This CDR3 has 15 amino acids. Germline loops: CDR1 GTSNPN, CDR2 SVGIG (reference sequence). The DNA for the CDR3 is TGTGCCTGGAGTAACGGAGCAGCGAACACCGGGGAGCTGTTTTTT. Translated: CAWSNGAANTGELFF.

In DNA, the CDR3 is TGTGCCAGTAGTACTTCGCAGGGGGCCCGGGCTTTCTTT. Protein product: CASSTSQGARAFF. This rearrangement joins TRBV19 to TRBJ1-1, with 8 bases fitting TRBD1. V lost 4 bases and J lost 11; bases outside the gene matches: 9. This CDR3 contains 13 residues. Germline CDR1 LNHDA, CDR2 SQIVND (reference sequence).

This clonotype was picked up a small number of times. The chain joins TRBV10-3 to TRBJ2-7, with 10 bases lining up with TRBD2. The V segment lost 9 bases and the J segment 2 bases; nucleotides outside the gene matches: 1. Germline loops: CDR1 ENHRY, CDR2 SYGVKD. This CDR3 is 12 amino acids long. The CDR3 DNA reads TGTGCCATGGGGACTAGCGCCTACGAGCAGTACTTC. The encoded protein is CAMGTSAYEQYF.

This clonotype was seen a few times. This chain links TRBV28 with TRBJ1-5; 7 nucleotides align to TRBD1. The J segment lost 4 bases and the V segment lost 2 bases, leaving 8 bases of the junction unmatched. This CDR3 has 16 amino acids. The germline gives CDR1 MDHEN, CDR2 SYDVKM. The CDR3 coding sequence is TGTGCCAGCAGTTTAGTAGGAGGGGGCCGAAATCAGCCCCAGCATTTT. Translation gives CASSLVGGGRNQPQHF.

This clonotype was recorded many times. The CDR3 bases are TGTGCCAGCAGCTTAGAGGGACTAGCGGGAGCACAAGAGACCCAGTACTTC. It specifies CASSLEGLAGAQETQYF. V usage is TRBV11-2 and J usage is TRBJ2-5, with 14 nucleotides matching TRBD2. The CDR3 spans 17 residues. The junction had 2 bases not matched to a gene; V was cut back by 0 bases and J by 2 bases. In germline, CDR1 is SGHAT, CDR2 FQNNGV.

CDR3 DNA: TGTGCCACCAGCAGATTCCCGGGCCCACCCTACGAGCAGTACTTC. Translation gives CATSRFPGPPYEQYF. The J gene is TRBJ2-7, the V gene TRBV15; no reliable D call. The V and J ends lost 2 bases and 2 bases respectively, with 13 bases between them. The CDR3 runs to 15 residues. The germline V gene encodes CDR1 LNHNV and CDR2 YYDKDF (reference sequence).

This clonotype was observed at least ten times. The gene calls are TRBV7-9 and TRBJ2-7; TRBD1 matches 7 bases. V was pared by 1 base and J by 2 bases, with 2 bases of the junction left unmatched. This CDR3 has 14 amino acids. The germline gives CDR1 SEHNR, CDR2 FQNEAQ (reference sequence). CDR3 amino acids: CASSLEQGPYEQYF. The CDR3 DNA sequence: TGTGCCAGCAGCTTAGAACAGGGGCCCTACGAGCAGTACTTC. The complete variable domain, with remaining parts taken from reference TRBV7-9 and TRBJ2-7, reads DTGVSQNPRHKITKRGQNVTFRCDPISEHNRLYWYRQTLGQGPEFLTYFQNEAQLEKSRLLSDRFSAERPKGSFSTLEIQRTEQGDSAMYLCASSLEQGPYEQYFGPGTRLTVT.

This clonotype was detected once. The chain uses TRBV10-3 and TRBJ2-7; D perhaps matches TRBD1 (6 bases). The CDR3 consists of 17 residues. V lost 3 bases and J lost 2, with 20 bases in between. CDR1 and CDR2 from the germline V gene are ENHRY and SYGVKD. The CDR3 DNA follows: TGTGCCATCAGTGACTCCCTGCCCATGAGGGGGACCTACGAGCAGTACTTC. This codes for CAISDSLPMRGTYEQYF.

This clonotype was detected only a few times. This rearrangement joins TRBV28 to TRBJ1-4; 8 positions agree with TRBD1. The CDR3 is made up of 13 amino acids. CDR1 and CDR2 (germline): MDHEN, SYDVKM. The V gene end was trimmed by 7 bases and the J gene end by 10 bases; junction bases not matched to a gene: 8. The CDR3 here is CASMGTGRRKLFF. CDR3 coding DNA: TGTGCCAGCATGGGGACAGGTCGCAGAAAACTGTTTTTT.

In its sample, this clonotype was seen a few times. The rearrangement links TRBV24-1 to TRBJ2-5, with 11 bases lining up with TRBD2. The germline CDR1 and CDR2 sequences are KGHDR and SFDVKD. The CDR3 consists of 18 residues. J gave up 0 bases and V 5 bases, and 10 bases lay outside the gene matches. For the CDR3, the DNA is TGTGCCACCAGTGGAGGGGGACTAGCGGTTCCAGACCAAGAGACCCAGTACTTC. Protein: CATSGGGLAVPDQETQYF.

This clonotype was seen many times. The chain uses TRBV7-9 and TRBJ2-5; the match to TRBD2 covers 9 bases. The germline CDR1 and CDR2 sequences are SEHNR and FQNEAQ (reference sequence). The trim removed 5 bases at V and 1 base at J, leaving 8 bases unmatched. This CDR3 is built from 16 residues. CDR3 DNA sequence: TGTGCCAGCAGCCCAGTGGCGGGAGGGCTCCAAGAGACCCAGTACTTC. Protein sequence: CASSPVAGGLQETQYF.

J is TRBJ2-7 and V is TRBV9; D remains ambiguous. The CDR3 is 14 residues long. V was clipped by 0 bases and J by 2 bases, with 9 bases between them. The germline gives CDR1 SGDLS, CDR2 YYNGEE. CDR3 residues: CASSVGQATYEQYF. CDR3 DNA sequence: TGTGCCAGCAGCGTAGGGCAGGCAACCTACGAGCAGTACTTC.

In its sample, this clonotype was seen a few times. The V gene is TRBV19, the J gene TRBJ1-2, with D uncertain. V gave up 3 bases and J gave up 2 bases, with 7 bases separating them. The CDR3 has 13 residues. Germline values: CDR1 LNHDA, CDR2 SQIVND (reference sequence). CDR3 DNA sequence: TGTGCCAGTAGTATTGGAGAGAACTATGGCTACACCTTC. Translating it yields CASSIGENYGYTF.

This chain uses TRBV20-1 with TRBJ2-7, with 7 positions matching TRBD2. Germline CDR1 and CDR2: DFQATT and SNEGSKA (reference sequence). With V trimmed by 4 bases and J by 4 bases, 7 bases remained unmatched. CDR3 size: 13 residues. CDR3 DNA sequence: TGCAGTGCTATGGGGGACTACCTTTACGAGCAGTACTTC. The encoded protein is CSAMGDYLYEQYF.

The sample holds one count of this clonotype. The chain links TRBV4-3 to TRBJ2-2; D not certain. V lost 0 bases to trimming and J lost 1 base, with 6 bases between them. Germline loops: CDR1 LGHNA, CDR2 YSLEER. This CDR3 is built from 15 residues. The CDR3 sequence is CASSQDGENTGELFF. The CDR3, as DNA: TGCGCCAGCAGCCAAGATGGGGAGAACACCGGGGAGCTGTTTTTT.

The chain is built from TRBV14 and TRBJ2-2; 9 bases line up with TRBD2. Trimming cost V 4 bases and J 1 base; bases outside gene matches: 7. The CDR3 runs 17 residues. Germline CDR1 reads SGHDN; CDR2 reads FVKESK. CDR3 amino acids: CASSPLAGGVNTGELFF. CDR3 nucleotide sequence: TGTGCCAGCAGCCCGCTCGCGGGAGGGGTGAACACCGGGGAGCTGTTTTTT.

This clonotype was recorded a few times. A read error may be the cause here, since a much bigger clone is one base away. V is TRBV2 and J is TRBJ2-2, with 7 bases lining up with TRBD2. V gave up 4 bases and J gave up 1 base; unmatched junction bases: 12. The CDR3 has 18 amino acids. Germline V CDR1 and CDR2: SNHLY, FYNNEI. The CDR3 reads CASSVFGSGGLNTGELFF. DNA for the CDR3: TGTGCCAGCAGTGTATTCGGGTCGGGGGGACTGAACACCGGGGAGCTGTTTTTT.

This clonotype showed up just a few times. One base away lies a much larger clone, so this may be a sequencing read error. This chain links TRBV6-2 or TRBV6-3 with TRBJ2-7; a weak D match, TRBD1 (5 bases). Germline loops: CDR1 MNHEY, CDR2 SVGEGT. V was trimmed by 2 bases and J by 6 bases, leaving 8 bases between them. This CDR3 is 12 amino acids long. The CDR3 DNA follows: TGTGCCAGCAGTTACCCAGGGTCCGAGCAGTACTTC. Translated: CASSYPGSEQYF.

The V call is TRBV5-1, the J call TRBJ1-1, with D unclear. This CDR3 region has 15 residues. V lost 0 bases, J lost 6 bases, and 15 bases lay in between. Germline V gene data show CDR1 as SGHRS and CDR2 as YFSETQ. CDR3 coding DNA: TGCGCCAGCAGCTTGGCAGCAGGATCTAACGCTGAAGCTTTCTTT. Its translation is CASSLAAGSNAEAFF.

The chain employs TRBV7-2 and TRBJ1-4; 8 bases are shared with TRBD1. CDR1 is SGHTA and CDR2 is FQGNSA in the germline V gene. Trimming removed 1 base from V and 1 base from J; junction bases left unmatched: 2. This CDR3 is 16 amino acids long. This CDR3 reads CASSLVTGGTNEKLFF. DNA for the CDR3: TGTGCCAGCAGCTTAGTAACAGGGGGAACTAATGAAAAACTGTTTTTT.

As concerns this clonotype: This clone may be a read error of a much larger clone one base away. J is TRBJ2-7 and V is TRBV10-3; no definite D call. Trimming pared 4 bases from V and 9 bases from J, leaving 16 bases between. CDR3 size: 13 residues. Germline assignment: CDR1 ENHRY and CDR2 SYGVKD. As DNA, the CDR3 is TGTGCCATCAGTGGCCCGATAGAAGTCAGGCAGTACTTC. The encoded protein is CAISGPIEVRQYF.

This clonotype was found a few times. This chain links TRBV29-1 with TRBJ1-1; D gene ambiguous. Trimming removed 2 bases at V and 6 bases at J, with 13 bases between. Per germline, CDR1 SQVTM and CDR2 ANQGSEA. The CDR3 has 13 amino acids. This CDR3 reads CSVEIKSDAEAFF. The CDR3 DNA reads TGCAGCGTTGAAATTAAGTCGGACGCTGAAGCTTTCTTT.

As concerns this clonotype: Sequence at one end of the junction differs from germline and may be a read error. The chain employs TRBV28 and TRBJ2-5; D remains ambiguous. This CDR3 has 15 residues. Germline V gives CDR1 MDHEN, CDR2 SYDVKM. The CDR3 protein is CASSCTTTSEEAQYF. The CDR3 DNA is TGTGCCAGCAGCTGTACTACTACTTCGGAAGAGGCCCAGTACTTC.

V gene TRBV7-2 combines with J gene TRBJ2-6; D uncertain. This CDR3 has 15 residues. Germline-derived CDR1 and CDR2 are SGHTA and FQGNSA. V lost 3 bases and J 0 bases, leaving 6 bases between the germline ends. CDR3 sequence: CASSFRPSGANVLTF. CDR3 sequence (DNA): TGTGCCAGCAGCTTCAGGCCCTCTGGGGCCAACGTCCTGACTTTC.

This clonotype showed up many times. CDR3 DNA: TGTGCCAGCAGCGCATCCGGGACAGCTTCCTATGGCTACACCTTC. Protein: CASSASGTASYGYTF. The chain is built from TRBV7-2 and TRBJ1-2; 7 bases fit TRBD1. Losses at the gene ends were 5 bases for V and 4 bases for J; bases not matched to a gene: 10. The V gene's germline CDR1 is SGHTA and CDR2 FQGNSA. CDR3 length: 15 amino acids.

This clonotype was seen many times. The chain employs TRBV7-9 and TRBJ1-2; 8 nucleotides line up with TRBD1. Germline-derived CDR1 and CDR2 are SEHNR and FQNEAQ (reference sequence). This CDR3 spans 14 amino acids. V dropped 8 bases and J dropped 10; count of bases not matched to a gene: 15. CDR3 region: CASLAPGQEEVYTF. The CDR3 DNA sequence: TGTGCCAGCCTTGCACCGGGACAGGAGGAAGTCTACACCTTC.

In this sample, this clonotype turned up a few times. This likely comes from a read error, as the CDR3 has no conserved phenylalanine or tryptophan at its end. This chain uses TRBV6-1 with TRBJ1-1; D gene unclear. The germline V gene encodes CDR1 MNHNS and CDR2 SASEGT. The CDR3 is made up of 12 amino acids. Deletions cut 1 base from V and 3 bases from J, with 3 bases between. CDR3 in amino acids: CASSEVDTEAFL. CDR3 bases: TGTGCCAGCAGTGAAGTAGACACTGAAGCTTTCCTT.

In its sample, this clonotype was seen many times. The V gene is TRBV28, the J gene TRBJ1-6; D is ambiguous. V dropped 1 base and J dropped 3 bases, with 13 bases sitting between them. From germline, CDR1 is MDHEN and CDR2 SYDVKM. This CDR3 region has 17 residues. This CDR3 is CASSLYPLRDYNSPLHF. CDR3 sequence (DNA): TGTGCCAGCAGTTTATATCCCCTACGCGACTATAATTCACCCCTCCACTTT. Full variable domain (outside the CDR3, taken from reference TRBV28 and TRBJ1-6): DVKVTQSSRYLVKRTGEKVFLECVQDMDHENMFWYRQDPGLGLRLIYFSYDVKMKEKGDIPEGYSVSREKKERFSLILESASTNQTSMYLCASSLYPLRDYNSPLHFGNGTRLTVT.

Turning to this clonotype: This may be a read error, as it is one base from a much larger clone. The chain combines TRBV12-3 or TRBV12-4 with TRBJ1-5; D remains unclear. The CDR3 covers 12 residues. V was cut by 7 bases and J by 3 bases, with 7 bases left in between. The CDR3 bases are TGTGCCAGCATGGAGATCAATCAGCCCCAGCATTTT. This codes for CASMEINQPQHF.

There are many counts of this clonotype. The rearrangement uses TRBV7-9 and TRBJ1-2, with 7 bases identical to TRBD1. Germline CDR1 SEHNR, CDR2 FQNEAQ (reference sequence). CDR3 size: 13 residues. The V and J ends lost 5 bases and 4 bases, in that order; junction bases with no gene match: 4. CDR3 sequence: CASSHDRVYGYTF. In DNA form, the CDR3 reads TGTGCCAGCAGCCACGACAGGGTCTATGGCTACACCTTC.